This entry features one T cell receptor beta chain sequence. Sequencing used immunoSEQ multiplex PCR; TCRdb keeps in-frame clones, though not all of them. The table shows about 60,000 clones, with around 81% occurring only once. These data are taken from a study of radiotherapy plus CTLA-4 blockade in lung cancer. Germline CDR1 SEHNR, CDR2 FQNEAQ (reference sequence). V was pared by 4 bases and J by 2 bases, with 2 bases of the junction left unmatched. The CDR3 loop spans 13 amino acids. Sample: peripheral blood, taken from a patient treated with radiotherapy plus ipilimumab. The clonotype comes from a human donor with non-small cell lung cancer who had a partial response to radiotherapy plus ipilimumab. V is TRBV7-9 and J is TRBJ2-7, with 7 bases identical to TRBD1. The CDR3 is CASSSGGTYEQYF. The CDR3, as DNA: TGTGCCAGCAGCTCAGGGGGTACCTACGAGCAGTACTTC.